The subject of this entry is one T cell receptor beta chain. The specificity of this receptor is unknown. Nothing much larger sits one base from this clone, and base qualities are not available. This entry comes from a study of cytomegalovirus exposure and HLA in healthy donors (dated 2017 in TCRdb). Turning to the overall study: According to a later analysis, one platform produced both the 120 validation repertoires and the 666 repertoires of the first cohort. A separate validation cohort of roughly 120 different subjects was used in addition to the 666-subject first cohort. To predict cytomegalovirus infection status, the study combined high-throughput TCR immunosequencing, statistical association of individual TCRs with disease status, and machine learning. The study aimed to test whether cataloging public T cell receptors could reveal signatures of past pathogen exposure. Results and caveats for the whole study, not just this receptor: In vitro tests confirmed that three of the cytomegalovirus-associated TCR beta chains recognize cytomegalovirus antigens. The classifier was reported to diagnose cytomegalovirus status with high specificity and sensitivity in both the original and validation cohorts. The authors suggested that the approach could potentially be extended to other disease states and immunological phenotypes. A total of about 180 TCR beta chains were listed by the study as associated with cytomegalovirus. All 120 or so repertoires were used to score co-occurrence in the validation cohort in a later analysis, because that analysis had no HLA typing for the cohort. In a later analysis, TCRs clustered in the first cohort were found to also tend to co-occur in the roughly 110 validation repertoires, with about 93% of cluster scores above 0. Most TCR sequences were seen in very few donors, while some public TCRs were found in many individuals.

The CDR3 contains 19 residues, cysteine and phenylalanine counted. Only the CDR3 portion is preserved as DNA: 57 bases, with reading frame beginning at the first base. The V end gives up 3 bases and the J end 8 bases, leaving 16 bases in the junction not matched to a gene. According to the germline V gene (reference sequence), CDR1 reads LNHDA and CDR2 reads SQIVND. Separate from the approximately 670-subject first cohort, the validation cohort of roughly 120 subjects was the group to which the donors belonged. Library preparation used the immunoSEQ multiplex PCR assay. In the source study's methods: A statistical classification framework was built for diagnosing cytomegalovirus status from the catalog of TCR beta chain sequences. TCRdb provides this immuneACCESS table in a form limited to in-frame rearrangements. Some clones are lacking; in checked studies, under half of them reflect an unresolved V gene, and why the rest are absent is not known. V and J calls and clone size are those listed in that table; D and trimming were worked out from the DNA. The sample data list around 70,000 clones, and over 85% of these were observed just once. About 1.6% of the sample is in the top ten clones.

Sequenced: PBMCs. The origin of this receptor is a man aged 18 to 29 in good health and CMV-seropositive. The chain employs TRBV19 and TRBJ2-1; TRBD2 agrees with 13 junctional bases. The nucleotide sequence reads TGTGCCAGTAGTATTTGGAAGGGGACTAGCGGGAAGGGCGGCGATGAGCAGTTCTTC. It translates to CASSIWKGTSGKGGDEQFF.